A single sample gave rise to the 22 T cell receptor beta chains below, sequenced in a study of CD8+ T cells in alopecia areata. cDNA serving as the sequencing template came from extracted, reverse transcribed RNA. The repertoire was sequenced with immunoSEQ multiplex PCR; TCRdb's copy has only in-frame clones and lacks some. Of 100,000 to 150,000 clones listed, more than 40% are singletons. Source: CD8+ T cells sorted from blood, taken at week 0. The receptors derive from a human donor with alopecia areata.

This chain joins TRBV5-6 and TRBJ2-5; D remains unclear. Germline V lookup: CDR1 SGHDT, CDR2 YYEEEE. Trimming took 4 bases from V and 5 from J, leaving 15 bases between them. This CDR3 comprises 14 residues. The CDR3 protein is CASSPSMMWETQYF. DNA of the CDR3: TGTGCCAGCAGCCCGTCCATGATGTGGGAGACCCAGTACTTC.

DNA for the CDR3: TGTGCCAGCAGTGAATCCTGGGCGGGAACCTACGAGCAGTACTTC. This translates into CASSESWAGTYEQYF. J is TRBJ2-7 and V is TRBV25-1; the D gene is possibly TRBD2 (6 bases). CDR3 length: 15 residues. Trimming removed 1 base at V and 2 bases at J, with 12 bases between. The germline gives CDR1 MGHDK, CDR2 SYGVNS.

This clone was seen only a few times. This chain joins TRBV7-3 and TRBJ2-1, with D possibly matching TRBD2 (6 bases). Trimming cost V 5 bases and J 9 bases, with 11 bases left between them. This CDR3 contains 12 residues. The germline gives CDR1 SGHTA, CDR2 FQGTGA. Written as DNA, the CDR3 is TGTGCCAGCAGCGTACAAGCGGGTGAGCAGTTCTTC. Its translation is CASSVQAGEQFF.

The rearrangement joins TRBV13 to TRBJ2-7; D unresolved. The CDR3 consists of 16 residues. CDR1 is PRHDT, CDR2 FYEKMQ, per germline (reference sequence). The V gene lost 6 bases and the J gene lost 1 base, with 19 bases spanning the gap. In DNA, the CDR3 is TGTGCCAGCAGTGATAGTAGTGGCCAGATTTCCTACGAGCAGTACTTC. Protein: CASSDSSGQISYEQYF.

This clone appeared a few times. This chain uses TRBV2 with TRBJ2-5, with D perhaps matching TRBD1 or TRBD2 (5 bases each). The CDR3 length is 13 residues. Trimming pared 3 bases from V and 4 bases from J, leaving 9 bases between. Germline V gives CDR1 SNHLY, CDR2 FYNNEI. The DNA for the CDR3 is TGTGCCAGCAGTGATGTTGGGGGAGAGACCCAGTACTTC. It encodes CASSDVGGETQYF.

V usage is TRBV2 and J usage is TRBJ2-3, with TRBD2 matching 10 bases. CDR1 and CDR2 from the germline V gene are SNHLY and FYNNEI. The CDR3 has 15 amino acids. The V and J ends lost 5 bases and 6 bases, in that order; junction bases with no gene match: 8. The CDR3 sequence is CASSSGTSVGDTQYF. The DNA of the CDR3 is TGTGCCAGCAGTTCCGGGACTAGCGTAGGGGATACGCAGTATTTT.

The rearrangement uses TRBV14 and TRBJ2-6, with D unresolved. The CDR3 has 15 residues. Per germline, CDR1 SGHDN and CDR2 FVKESK. V shed 0 bases and J shed 0 bases, with 3 bases lying between them. The CDR3 region is CASSQDSSGANVLTF. CDR3 in DNA: TGTGCCAGCAGCCAAGACAGCTCTGGGGCCAACGTCCTGACTTTC. The whole variable domain, remainder taken from reference TRBV14 and TRBJ2-6, is EAGVTQFPSHSVIEKGQTVTLRCDPISGHDNLYWYRRVMGKEIKFLLHFVKESKQDESGMPNNRFLAERTGGTYSTLKVQPAELEDSGVYFCASSQDSSGANVLTFGAGSRLTVL.

CDR3 sequence reads: CASSPGQGSNQPQHF. The DNA for the CDR3 is TGTGCCAGCAGTCCCGGACAGGGAAGCAATCAGCCCCAGCATTTT. The chain combines TRBV27 with TRBJ1-5, with 8 bases identical to TRBD1. The CDR3 spans 15 residues. The V gene's germline CDR1 is MNHEY and CDR2 SMNVEV (reference sequence). V dropped 5 bases and J dropped 1; count of bases not matched to a gene: 4.

The chain has TRBV11-2 and TRBJ2-7, with D perhaps TRBD2 (5 bases). V lost 6 bases, J lost 3 bases, and 15 bases lay in between. CDR1 is SGHAT and CDR2 is FQNNGV in the germline V gene. The CDR3 loop spans 14 amino acids. The CDR3 spells CASSPFEGFYEQYF. In DNA, the CDR3 is TGTGCCAGCAGTCCCTTTGAGGGATTCTACGAGCAGTACTTC.

The sample holds many counts of this clone. This chain uses TRBV6-6 with TRBJ2-3, with D uncertain. CDR3 length equals 12 residues. The V gene's germline CDR1 is MNHNY and CDR2 SVGAGI (reference sequence). The V end lost 5 bases, the J end lost 6 bases, and 9 bases lay between the germline ends. The CDR3 region is CASSLLKDTQYF. DNA of the CDR3: TGTGCCAGCAGTCTACTGAAGGATACGCAGTATTTT.

This clone is classed as medium-sized. The V gene is TRBV19, the J gene TRBJ2-2; D is perhaps TRBD1 (5 bases). CDR1 is LNHDA and CDR2 is SQIVND in the germline V gene (reference sequence). The CDR3 contains 11 residues. The V gene lost 9 bases and the J gene lost 8 bases, with 10 bases spanning the gap. CDR3 amino acids: CASRDLGELFF. CDR3 nucleotides: TGTGCCAGCAGGGATTTAGGGGAGCTGTTTTTT.

The genes are TRBV27 and TRBJ1-5; D is undetermined. V gave up 4 bases and J gave up 3 bases, with 10 bases separating them. Germline V CDR1 and CDR2: MNHEY, SMNVEV (reference sequence). This CDR3 region has 14 residues. In DNA, the CDR3 is TGTGCCAGCAGTTCCCGGGCCTTCAATCAGCCCCAGCATTTT. Translating it yields CASSSRAFNQPQHF.

Only one count was recorded for this clone. The V and J genes are TRBV5-1 and TRBJ2-7, with D maybe TRBD1 (5 bases). This CDR3 has 12 amino acids. The ends were cut back, 4 bases at V and 7 bases at J, with 12 bases in the middle. CDR1 and CDR2 (germline): SGHRS, YFSETQ. CDR3 DNA sequence: TGCGCCAGCAGCGTCACAGGATTGGAGCAGTACTTC. It specifies CASSVTGLEQYF.

This clone was found a few times. The gene calls are TRBV4-1 and TRBJ2-2, with D tentatively TRBD2 (6 bases). Germline loops: CDR1 MGHRA, CDR2 YSYEKL. The CDR3 loop spans 11 amino acids. Trimming removed 8 bases from V and 8 bases from J, with 9 bases in between. CDR3 in amino acids: CASEEGGELFF. DNA for the CDR3: TGCGCCAGCGAGGAGGGTGGGGAGCTGTTTTTT.

V usage is TRBV30 and J usage is TRBJ1-6; D call uncertain. Per germline, CDR1 GTSNPN and CDR2 SVGIG (reference sequence). With 1 base removed from V and 4 bases from J, the gap between germline ends came to 5 bases. The CDR3 loop spans 13 amino acids. The CDR3 DNA sequence: TGTGCCTGGAGTGAGGAGTATAATTCACCCCTCCACTTT. Residues: CAWSEEYNSPLHF. The variable domain in full, with the rest retrieved from reference TRBV30 and TRBJ1-6, is SQTIHQWPATLVQPVGSPLSLECTVEGTSNPNLYWYRQAAGRGLQLLFYSVGIGQISSEVPQNLSASRPQDRQFILSSKKLLLSDSGFYLCAWSEEYNSPLHFGNGTRLTVT.

This clone came up a few times. The rearrangement links TRBV23-1 to TRBJ1-2, with 10 nucleotides matching TRBD1. TRBV23-1 is recorded as an ORF, its role being uncertain. This CDR3 contains 17 residues. J gave up 0 bases and V 7 bases, and 11 bases lay outside the gene matches. The CDR3 sequence: CASITPGTGEANYGYTF. The CDR3 DNA reads TGCGCCAGCATTACTCCGGGGACAGGGGAGGCTAACTATGGCTACACCTTC.

The chain couples TRBV6-5 to TRBJ1-2; 8 bases map to TRBD1. V trimming: 6 bases; J trimming: 4 bases; junction bases outside the gene matches: 4. In germline, CDR1 is MNHEY, CDR2 SVGAGI. CDR3 length: 13 residues. The CDR3: CASRTGTGYGYTF. The CDR3 DNA is TGTGCCAGCAGAACAGGGACAGGCTATGGCTACACCTTC.

The rearrangement joins TRBV29-1 to TRBJ1-2, with 7 bases aligning to TRBD1. Trimming cost V 6 bases and J 2 bases; bases outside gene matches: 3. Germline loops: CDR1 SQVTM, CDR2 ANQGSEA. The CDR3 has 12 residues. The CDR3 sequence: CSVRDSNYGYTF. Written as DNA, the CDR3 is TGCAGCGTGAGGGACAGCAACTATGGCTACACCTTC.

There are a few counts of this clone. The V and J genes are TRBV30 and TRBJ1-2; D gene uncertain. Germline CDR1 and CDR2: GTSNPN and SVGIG (reference sequence). The V and J ends lost 7 bases and 3 bases respectively, with 12 bases between them. CDR3 size: 12 residues. The CDR3 DNA reads as TGTGCCTCTCCTCATAGATACTATGGCTACACCTTC. This codes for CASPHRYYGYTF.

The chain employs TRBV25-1 and TRBJ2-5, with 12 bases aligning to TRBD1. The CDR3 contains 17 residues. CDR1 and CDR2 (germline): MGHDK, SYGVNS. V gave up 7 bases and J gave up 2 bases; unmatched junction bases: 11. CDR3 bases: TGTGCCAGCACCCCATACAGGGACAGGGGGCATCAAGAGACCCAGTACTTC. Encoded protein: CASTPYRDRGHQETQYF.

The rearrangement links TRBV4-1 to TRBJ2-3; no reliable D call. The germline V and J ends were trimmed by 5 bases and 1 base, with 16 bases remaining between them. Germline lookup yields CDR1 MGHRA and CDR2 YSYEKL. This CDR3 has 16 amino acids. CDR3 sequence reads: CASSFSRTGGTDTQYF. CDR3 DNA: TGCGCCAGCAGCTTCTCTAGGACGGGCGGCACAGATACGCAGTATTTT.

The chain has TRBV7-9 and TRBJ1-2, with D hard to call. The CDR3 has 14 amino acids. Germline loops: CDR1 SEHNR, CDR2 FQNEAQ (reference sequence). Trimming cost V 1 base and J 3 bases, with 9 bases left between them. CDR3 DNA: TGTGCCAGCAGCTTAGGTCTCGGGGACTATGGCTACACCTTC. It specifies CASSLGLGDYGYTF.